This T cell receptor (beta chain) came from a study of Ad26.COV2.S vaccination and SARS-CoV-2 variants. Study outcomes and limitations: Greater spike-specific TCR breadth was seen in vaccine recipients than in placebo recipients.

Here immunoSEQ multiplex PCR was the method, and the copy in TCRdb shows in-frame clones only, minus some. The data contain under 550,000 clones, 85% to 90% of them singletons. Indicated treatment: 19 received Ad26.COV2.S at low or high dose, single or two shots; about five received placebo; per-sample allocation not given. After the first vaccine or placebo injection, samples were drawn on day 63. CDR3 length: 16 residues. V lost 4 bases and J lost 0; bases outside the gene matches: 7. Germline V gene sequence: CDR1 SGHDT, CDR2 YYEEEE. Comment on this clone: Its specificity is not known.

V usage is TRBV5-6 and J usage is TRBJ1-3; 7 nucleotides match TRBD1. Sequenced here: peripheral blood, sampled in a trial of Ad26.COV2.S vaccine versus placebo. The TCR originated in a person between 18 and 60 years old who received the Ad26.COV2.S COVID-19 vaccine or a placebo. The CDR3 DNA reads TGTGCCAGCAGCATAGTCGGGACAGACTCTGGAAACACCATATATTTT. Its protein is CASSIVGTDSGNTIYF.